This T cell receptor beta chain derives from a study of blood T cells in healthy people across ages. Extractions gave at least 5.5 micrograms of total RNA per sample. Points from the study as a whole: Donor CMV status, an unknown factor, possibly confounded changes in expanded clonotypes. Correlation between TCR beta diversity and naive T cell percentage was strong. Investigators viewed diversity estimates from one million T cells as underestimates, the study reported.

Germline trimming cut 0 bases from V and 2 bases from J; bases unmatched to any gene: 6. The CDR3 consists of 16 residues. Germline loops: CDR1 MNHEY, CDR2 SVGAGI. Primers used in a second PCR of about 6 to 11 cycles were a sample-barcoded 5' primer and a J-beta primer mix. In TCRdb, the 5' RACE reads were re-called with MiXCR into one record per CDR3 protein. The sample has around 1.7 million distinct CDR3 sequences; 28% are singletons. This clonotype was counted many times. Its antigen is not identified. This TCR derives from a woman in her twenties or thirties in good health. The rearrangement links TRBV6-5 to TRBJ2-5; 7 bases line up with TRBD2. The sequenced material came from blood. Here the CDR3 DNA reads TGTGCCAGCAGTTACTCCCCCGGGGGGACGCAAGAGACCCAGTACTTC. This translates into CASSYSPGGTQETQYF.